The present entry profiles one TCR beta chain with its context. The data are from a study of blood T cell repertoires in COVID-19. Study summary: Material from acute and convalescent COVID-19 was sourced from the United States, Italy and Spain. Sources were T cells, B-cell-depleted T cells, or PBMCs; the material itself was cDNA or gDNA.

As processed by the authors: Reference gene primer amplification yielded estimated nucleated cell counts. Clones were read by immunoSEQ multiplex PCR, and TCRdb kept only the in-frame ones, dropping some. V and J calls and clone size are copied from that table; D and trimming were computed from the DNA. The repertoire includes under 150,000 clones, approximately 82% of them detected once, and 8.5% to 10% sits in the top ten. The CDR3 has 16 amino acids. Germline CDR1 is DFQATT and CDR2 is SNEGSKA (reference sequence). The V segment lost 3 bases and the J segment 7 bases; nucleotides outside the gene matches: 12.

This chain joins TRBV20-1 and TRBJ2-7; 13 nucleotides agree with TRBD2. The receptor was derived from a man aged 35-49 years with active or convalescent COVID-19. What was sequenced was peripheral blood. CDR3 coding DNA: TGCAGTGCTAGTGCCCCCGGACTAGCGGGGGCGGGGGAGCAGTACTTC. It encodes CSASAPGLAGAGEQYF.